These 28 T cell receptor beta chains were all obtained from the same sample, sequenced in a study of graft-versus-host responses after intestinal transplantation. Their antigens remain unidentified. Profiling relied on immunoSEQ multiplex PCR, and the TCRdb table lists in-frame clones only, not all of them. The sample lists about 120,000 clones; approximately 92% were seen once. The specimen was unstimulated CD8+ T cells sorted from spleen or lymph node cells, collected before intestinal transplant. The receptors were sampled from a human donor who received an intestinal transplant.

V is TRBV6-6 and J is TRBJ2-1, with 7 bases fitting TRBD1. The CDR3 has 14 amino acids. V shed 5 bases and J 6 bases; nucleotides not matched to a gene: 7. CDR1 is MNHNY and CDR2 is SVGAGI in the germline V gene (reference sequence). CDR3 in amino acids: CASSEGQFRNEQFF. Here the CDR3 DNA reads TGTGCCAGCAGTGAGGGACAGTTTCGCAATGAGCAGTTCTTC.

The genes are TRBV5-4 and TRBJ1-1, with D possibly TRBD1 on 5 matching bases. V was pared by 3 bases and J by 1 base, with 19 bases between. The CDR3 runs to 17 residues. The germline V gene encodes CDR1 SGHNT and CDR2 YYREEE (reference sequence). The CDR3 DNA reads TGTGCCAGCAGCTCCCGGCGGGGGGGGGAGTGGAACACTGAAGCTTTCTTT. Translation: CASSSRRGGEWNTEAFF.

The chain links TRBV9 to TRBJ2-5; possible D gene TRBD1, 6 bases. V was clipped by 4 bases and J by 6 bases, with 19 bases between them. Per the germline V gene, CDR1 is SGDLS and CDR2 is YYNGEE. The length of the CDR3 is 15 residues. The CDR3 nucleotides are TGTGCCAGCAGCCCCAGGACTGGGGGCGCGAAGACCCAGTACTTC. Its translation: CASSPRTGGAKTQYF.

This chain connects TRBV7-9 to TRBJ2-7; D remains unclear. V gave up 5 bases and J gave up 0 bases, with 2 bases separating them. This CDR3 comprises 11 residues. The germline CDR1 and CDR2 sequences are SEHNR and FQNEAQ (reference sequence). The CDR3 DNA reads TGTGCCAGCAGCACCTCCTACGAGCAGTACTTC. Protein product: CASSTSYEQYF.

V is TRBV11-2 and J is TRBJ2-4; D could derive from TRBD1 or TRBD2 (5 bases each). Germline loops: CDR1 SGHAT, CDR2 FQNNGV. V gave up 5 bases and J gave up 8 bases, with 13 bases separating them. The CDR3 consists of 13 residues. The CDR3 loop reads CASSPPGHDIQYF. The CDR3 DNA sequence: TGTGCCAGCAGCCCCCCGGGGCATGACATTCAGTACTTC.

The chain carries TRBV7-6 and TRBJ2-3; the D call may be TRBD1 or TRBD2 (5 bases each). This CDR3 has 16 residues. CDR1 SGHVS and CDR2 FNYEAQ come from the germline V gene. With 2 bases removed from V and 2 bases from J, the gap between germline ends came to 14 bases. CDR3 DNA sequence: TGTGCCAGCAGCTTACTCTCGGGACCGCTCACAGATACGCAGTATTTT. Translation gives CASSLLSGPLTDTQYF.

The rearrangement joins TRBV11-2 to TRBJ2-7; 8 positions match TRBD2. The CDR3 runs to 17 residues. Germline CDR1 SGHAT, CDR2 FQNNGV. J gave up 3 bases and V 2 bases, and 12 bases lay outside the gene matches. CDR3 protein: CASSLRILAGGNYEQYF. The CDR3 coding sequence is TGTGCCAGCAGCTTAAGGATTCTAGCGGGTGGGAACTACGAGCAGTACTTC. The full variable domain, its missing parts supplied by reference TRBV11-2 and TRBJ2-7, is EAGVAQSPRYKIIEKRQSVAFWCNPISGHATLYWYQQILGQGPKLLIQFQNNGVVDDSQLPKDRFSAERLKGVDSTLKIQPAKLEDSAVYLCASSLRILAGGNYEQYFGPGTRLTVT.

The chain uses TRBV30 and TRBJ2-7; weak D call: TRBD1 (6 bases). The V end lost 0 bases, the J end lost 7 bases, and 7 bases lay between the germline ends. The CDR3 runs 11 residues. CDR1 GTSNPN and CDR2 SVGIG come from the germline V gene (reference sequence). DNA for the CDR3: TGTGCCTGGAGTGTAAGGGGGGAGCAGTACTTC. Translation gives CAWSVRGEQYF.

V usage is TRBV5-4 and J usage is TRBJ2-5; D is ambiguous. Germline CDR1 is SGHNT and CDR2 is YYREEE (reference sequence). V was clipped by 0 bases and J by 5 bases, with 2 bases between them. The CDR3 runs to 11 residues. The CDR3 loop is CASSLAETQYF. The CDR3 bases are TGTGCCAGCAGCTTGGCGGAGACCCAGTACTTC.

V is TRBV27 and J is TRBJ1-4; TRBD1 aligns across 11 bases. The CDR3 spans 15 residues. The V gene's germline CDR1 is MNHEY and CDR2 SMNVEV (reference sequence). Germline trimming cut 7 bases from V and 11 bases from J; bases unmatched to any gene: 12. The CDR3 DNA reads TGTGCCAGCAAGGACAGGGGGCTGGATAGCGAGAAACTGTTTTTT. Translating it yields CASKDRGLDSEKLFF.

The chain uses TRBV5-6 and TRBJ1-1; weak D call: TRBD1 (5 bases). Per the germline V gene, CDR1 is SGHDT and CDR2 is YYEEEE. Trimming left V 4 bases short and J 8 bases short, with 18 bases between. The CDR3 covers 14 residues. CDR3 residues: CASSPVGGTYEAFF. CDR3 DNA: TGTGCCAGCAGCCCAGTGGGAGGGACCTACGAAGCTTTCTTT.

J is TRBJ1-5 and V is TRBV4-1; 7 bases agree with TRBD1. Looked up from germline, CDR1 is MGHRA and CDR2 is YSYEKL. V dropped 4 bases and J dropped 3; count of bases not matched to a gene: 12. The CDR3 contains 17 residues. Here the CDR3 reads CASSRPIPGQLNQPQHF. In nucleotides, the CDR3 is TGCGCCAGCAGCCGACCTATCCCGGGACAGCTCAATCAGCCCCAGCATTTT.

The chain couples TRBV7-3 to TRBJ2-1; possible D gene TRBD2, 6 bases. Germline CDR1 and CDR2: SGHTA and FQGTGA. Trimming removed 6 bases at V and 0 bases at J, with 9 bases between. This CDR3 has 14 residues. CDR3 DNA sequence: TGTGCCAGCAGTCTTAGCGGCTCCTACAATGAGCAGTTCTTC. The encoded protein is CASSLSGSYNEQFF.

This rearrangement joins TRBV25-1 to TRBJ1-1, with D perhaps TRBD1 (6 bases). CDR1 MGHDK and CDR2 SYGVNS come from the germline V gene. The V and J ends lost 5 bases and 4 bases respectively, with 11 bases between them. The CDR3 has 13 residues. This chain's CDR3 is CASSWRGTTEAFF. Here the CDR3 DNA reads TGTGCCAGCAGTTGGAGGGGGACCACTGAAGCTTTCTTT.

The gene calls are TRBV5-1 and TRBJ2-1; 9 bases fit TRBD1. V dropped 4 bases and J dropped 8; count of bases not matched to a gene: 13. The CDR3 runs to 16 residues. Looked up from germline, CDR1 is SGHRS and CDR2 is YFSETQ. CDR3: CASSIGQGLVNYEQFF. In DNA, the CDR3 is TGCGCCAGCAGCATTGGACAGGGGTTGGTCAATTATGAGCAGTTCTTC.

The J gene is TRBJ2-7, the V gene TRBV4-1, with TRBD2 matching over 14 bases. The CDR3 has 17 amino acids. The ends lost 4 bases at V and 0 bases at J; junction bases unmatched: 5. The germline CDR1 and CDR2 sequences are MGHRA and YSYEKL. The CDR3 nucleotides read TGCGCCAGCAGCCCAAGACTAGCGGGAGGGAGCTCCTACGAGCAGTACTTC. This translates into CASSPRLAGGSSYEQYF.

The CDR3 sequence is CASSFASGTYEQYF. The CDR3 nucleotides are TGTGCCAGCAGCTTTGCTAGCGGGACCTACGAGCAGTACTTC. The gene calls are TRBV11-2 and TRBJ2-7; 9 nucleotides match TRBD2. After removal of 3 bases from V and 2 bases from J, the junction contained 2 bases not matched to a gene. The CDR3 extends over 14 amino acids. Germline V gene sequence: CDR1 SGHAT, CDR2 FQNNGV.

CDR3 region: CASSRDLSYEQYF. CDR3 nucleotide sequence: TGTGCCAGCAGTAGGGACCTCTCCTACGAGCAGTACTTC. The chain uses TRBV9 and TRBJ2-7; D may match TRBD1 or TRBD2 (5 bases each). This CDR3 comprises 13 residues. V dropped 5 bases and J dropped 0 bases, with 9 bases sitting between them. Germline values: CDR1 SGDLS, CDR2 YYNGEE.

This clone was seen just once. The V gene is TRBV2, the J gene TRBJ1-1; no firm D call. The CDR3 runs 12 residues. Germline V gives CDR1 SNHLY, CDR2 FYNNEI. V was clipped by 6 bases and J by 10 bases, with 15 bases between them. CDR3 sequence: CASRSSRLGAFF. The CDR3, as DNA: TGTGCCAGCAGGAGTTCGCGGTTAGGAGCTTTCTTT.

The chain uses TRBV27 and TRBJ2-1; 9 bases map to TRBD2. Germline lookup yields CDR1 MNHEY and CDR2 SMNVEV (reference sequence). The V gene end was trimmed by 6 bases and the J gene end by 3 bases; junction bases not matched to a gene: 3. The CDR3 consists of 14 residues. This chain's CDR3 is CASRLREGYNEQFF. In DNA, the CDR3 is TGTGCCAGCAGACTGCGGGAGGGCTACAATGAGCAGTTCTTC.

This clone was recorded only once. For the CDR3, the DNA is TGCGCCAGCAGCCTGCGGAGGGGGGATGGCAATCAGCCCCAGCATTTT. This codes for CASSLRRGDGNQPQHF. The V and J genes are TRBV4-1 and TRBJ1-5; a weak D match, TRBD1 (6 bases). The CDR3 has 16 amino acids. Germline V gives CDR1 MGHRA, CDR2 YSYEKL. V gave up 4 bases and J gave up 2 bases, with 15 bases separating them.

This chain uses TRBV6-5 with TRBJ2-7; 11 bases fit TRBD1. The CDR3 covers 15 residues. Germline V gives CDR1 MNHEY, CDR2 SVGAGI. With V trimmed by 6 bases and J by 7 bases, 11 bases remained unmatched. CDR3 sequence reads: CASSQNWGQGGEQYF. The CDR3, as DNA: TGTGCCAGCAGCCAAAACTGGGGACAGGGGGGAGAGCAGTACTTC.

This chain uses TRBV4-2 with TRBJ2-1; D remains ambiguous. Trimming took off 0 bases at V and 1 base at J, with 10 bases between the two ends. The germline V gene has CDR1 LGHNA and CDR2 YNFKEQ. The CDR3 length is 16 residues. CDR3 nucleotide sequence: TGTGCCAGCAGCCAAGACGGCACGACATCCTACAATGAGCAGTTCTTC. Amino acids: CASSQDGTTSYNEQFF.

The chain is built from TRBV7-2 and TRBJ2-5, with 10 positions matching TRBD2. V was clipped by 5 bases and J by 2 bases; unmatched bases: 11. The germline V gene has CDR1 SGHTA and CDR2 FQGNSA. CDR3 length: 17 residues. This chain's CDR3 is CASSPKPGLAVQETQYF. The CDR3 nucleotides are TGTGCCAGCAGCCCCAAGCCTGGACTAGCGGTACAAGAGACCCAGTACTTC.

The rearrangement links TRBV10-2 to TRBJ2-1; D remains ambiguous. This CDR3 contains 12 residues. Germline V gene lookup returns CDR1 WSHSY and CDR2 SAAADI. The germline V and J ends were trimmed by 3 bases and 10 bases, with 10 bases remaining between them. The CDR3 reads CASSEVGKEQFF. CDR3 nucleotides: TGCGCCAGCAGTGAAGTCGGTAAAGAGCAGTTCTTC.

The CDR3 nucleotides read TGTGCCAGCAGCCCCCCACGGGGTGGCTCCTACAATGAGCAGTTCTTC. Protein: CASSPPRGGSYNEQFF. V usage is TRBV13 and J usage is TRBJ2-1, with D perhaps TRBD2 (5 bases). The germline gives CDR1 PRHDT, CDR2 FYEKMQ (reference sequence). V was shortened by 5 bases and J by 0 bases, with 14 bases between the two germline ends. CDR3 length: 16 residues.

In this sample, this clone turned up once. This sequence joins TRBV15 and TRBJ2-7; either TRBD1 or TRBD2 may fit D (5 bases each). The V and J ends lost 0 bases and 9 bases respectively, with 30 bases between them. The CDR3 has 19 amino acids. From germline, CDR1 is LNHNV and CDR2 YYDKDF (reference sequence). This CDR3 reads CATSRDRGLGIATDKGQYF. CDR3 in DNA: TGTGCCACCAGCAGAGATCGAGGGTTGGGAATAGCGACGGACAAGGGGCAGTACTTC.

This chain links TRBV28 with TRBJ2-1; TRBD1 or TRBD2 may be the D gene (5 bases each). V was pared by 6 bases and J by 7 bases, with 19 bases between. The CDR3 loop spans 15 amino acids. Germline V lookup: CDR1 MDHEN, CDR2 SYDVKM. The CDR3 nucleotides are TGTGCCAGCAGCCGGGACCCAAAGGGGAAAAATGAGCAGTTCTTC. It codes for CASSRDPKGKNEQFF.